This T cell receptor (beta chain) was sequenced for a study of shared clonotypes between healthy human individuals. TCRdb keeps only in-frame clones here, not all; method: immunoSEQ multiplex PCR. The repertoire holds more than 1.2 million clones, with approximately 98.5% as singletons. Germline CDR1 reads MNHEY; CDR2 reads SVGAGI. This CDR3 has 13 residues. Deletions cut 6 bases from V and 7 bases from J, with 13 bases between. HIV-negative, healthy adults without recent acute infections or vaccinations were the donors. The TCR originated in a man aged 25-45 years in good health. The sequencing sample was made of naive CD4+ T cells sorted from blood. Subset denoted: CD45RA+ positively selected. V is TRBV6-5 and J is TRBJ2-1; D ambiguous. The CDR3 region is CASSKPSRNEQFF. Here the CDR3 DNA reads TGTGCCAGCAGCAAGCCCTCCCGGAATGAGCAGTTCTTC.